A single sample gave rise to the 9 T cell receptor beta chains below, sequenced in a study of CD8+ T cells in alopecia areata. RNA was isolated and reverse transcribed to cDNA, the sequencing template. Using immunoSEQ multiplex PCR, the repertoire was profiled, and TCRdb retains in-frame clones only, with some absent. This table has about 97,000 clones, about two fifths appearing once. Sequencing was carried out using CD4+ T cells sorted from blood. These receptors came from a human donor with alopecia areata.

This clone was observed a few times. The V call is TRBV7-3, the J call TRBJ2-3, with 10 bases lining up with TRBD2. CDR1 and CDR2 (germline): SGHTA, FQGTGA. Germline trimming cut 5 bases from V and 4 bases from J; bases unmatched to any gene: 9. The CDR3 spans 16 residues. The CDR3 nucleotides are TGTGCCAGCAGCGTCGGGACTAGCGTGAAATCAGATACGCAGTATTTT. This encodes CASSVGTSVKSDTQYF.

A few counts support this clone. The V gene is TRBV5-1, the J gene TRBJ1-2; weak D call: TRBD1 (5 bases). Germline CDR1 and CDR2: SGHRS and YFSETQ. Trimming took 4 bases from V and 8 from J, leaving 15 bases between them. This CDR3 is built from 13 residues. CDR3 amino acids: CASSGDGASGYTF. In nucleotides, the CDR3 is TGCGCCAGCAGCGGGGATGGGGCCAGCGGCTACACCTTC.

This clone was counted only a few times. V usage is TRBV28 and J usage is TRBJ2-1; 8 bases map to TRBD2. Trimming cost V 4 bases and J 3 bases; bases outside gene matches: 8. CDR3 length equals 16 residues. Germline V gene data show CDR1 as MDHEN and CDR2 as SYDVKM. The CDR3 bases are TGTGCCAGCAGTTCCATTAGCGGGACAATCTACAATGAGCAGTTCTTC. Encoded protein: CASSSISGTIYNEQFF.

CDR3 in DNA: TGTGCCAGCAGTTACTCGACGAGGGACAATGAGCAGTTCTTC. It is translated as CASSYSTRDNEQFF. The chain employs TRBV6-5 and TRBJ2-1, with D perhaps TRBD2 (5 bases). The germline V and J ends were trimmed by 0 bases and 5 bases, with 8 bases remaining between them. The CDR3 length is 14 residues. Looked up from germline, CDR1 is MNHEY and CDR2 is SVGAGI.

This chain uses TRBV12-5 with TRBJ2-3; D might be TRBD2 (5 bases). Germline V gene sequence: CDR1 LGHNT, CDR2 FRNRAP. There are 13 residues in the CDR3. V lost 7 bases and J lost 0, with 8 bases in between. The CDR3 nucleotides read TGTGCTAGTGCGTGGAGGAGCACAGATACGCAGTATTTT. It yields the protein CASAWRSTDTQYF.

This clone has a handful of counts. Other DNA sequences within the sample encode an identical CDR3. The chain carries TRBV5-4 and TRBJ2-3; D not certain. The germline V gene has CDR1 SGHNT and CDR2 YYREEE (reference sequence). Trimming shortened V by 0 bases and J by 3 bases, and 5 bases separated the two germline ends. The CDR3 has 13 residues. CDR3 DNA sequence: TGTGCCAGCAGCTTGGCCGGGACAGATACGCAGTATTTT. Amino acids: CASSLAGTDTQYF.

This clone was found a few times. The chain recombines TRBV19 with TRBJ2-7; 8 positions match TRBD1. The junction had 8 bases not matched to a gene; V was cut back by 5 bases and J by 2 bases. Germline assignment: CDR1 LNHDA and CDR2 SQIVND (reference sequence). The CDR3 has 15 residues. CDR3 protein: CASSLSRQGTYEQYF. CDR3 sequence (DNA): TGTGCCAGTAGTCTGAGCCGACAGGGGACCTACGAGCAGTACTTC. The full variable domain, its missing parts supplied by reference TRBV19 and TRBJ2-7, is DGGITQSPKYLFRKEGQNVTLSCEQNLNHDAMYWYRQDPGQGLRLIYYSQIVNDFQKGDIAEGYSVSREKKESFPLTVTSAQKNPTAFYLCASSLSRQGTYEQYFGPGTRLTVT.

The chain joins TRBV19 to TRBJ1-5, with TRBD1 as a possible D gene (5 bases). Germline V gene lookup returns CDR1 LNHDA and CDR2 SQIVND (reference sequence). V lost 5 bases and J lost 6, with 11 bases in between. This CDR3 spans 13 amino acids. The chain's CDR3 is CASSERGGQPQHF. DNA for the CDR3: TGTGCCAGTAGTGAGAGGGGAGGTCAGCCCCAGCATTTT.

A few counts support this clone. The chain recombines TRBV4-1 with TRBJ2-1, with 8 nucleotides matching TRBD2. The CDR3 has 14 amino acids. Germline CDR1 MGHRA, CDR2 YSYEKL. V gave up 3 bases and J gave up 8 bases; unmatched junction bases: 6. The CDR3 coding sequence is TGCGCCAGCAGCCAGGGGACTAGTCGTGATGAGCAGTTCTTC. Residues: CASSQGTSRDEQFF.